The clone carrying this TCR beta chain was seen many times. This record belongs to a study of T-cell reconstitution after alpha-beta-depleted transplantation in children. Unique molecular identifiers were used in preparing the TCRbeta library. TCRdb analysed the PCR reads with MiXCR anew, one entry per CDR3 protein. The profile shows about 360,000 distinct CDR3 sequences, about 14% of them singletons. Germline loops: CDR1 SGHAT, CDR2 FQNNGV. Trimming shortened V by 4 bases and J by 2 bases, and 10 bases separated the two germline ends. The CDR3 runs 14 residues. The source of this sequence is a human donor who donated a stem cell graft to a child with Fanconi anemia. The sequences come from PBMCs, collected from the stem cell graft. The V call is TRBV11-2, the J call TRBJ2-3, with no clear D. CDR3 residues: CASSSEGHTDTQYF. CDR3 nucleotide sequence: TGTGCCAGCAGCTCTGAAGGCCACACAGATACGCAGTATTTT.